The 16 T cell receptor beta chains below come from one sample, sequenced in a study of monozygotic twins with inflammatory bowel disease. Reprocessing the 5' RACE reads, TCRdb reports a single entry for every CDR3 protein and omits DNA. In total, the table holds under 150,000 distinct CDR3 sequences. The material sequenced was blood. The receptors stem from a human donor with ulcerative colitis or Crohn's disease, or a healthy co-twin of an affected twin (not recorded which).

The chain carries TRBV5-1 and TRBJ2-1; there is no DNA to check the TCRdb D call of TRBD2. The CDR3 extends over 15 amino acids. CDR1 is SGHRS, CDR2 YFSETQ, per germline. Here the CDR3 reads CASSSSGGLNNEQFF.

The chain links TRBV3-1 to TRBJ1-5; TCRdb reports TRBD1, a call that lacks DNA to check it against. CDR1 and CDR2 (germline): LGHDT, YNNKEL (reference sequence). The CDR3 contains 18 residues. The CDR3 protein is CASSQDRPRGAINQPQHF. Filled out from reference TRBV3-1 and TRBJ1-5, the complete variable domain reads DTAVSQTPKYLVTQMGNDKSIKCEQNLGHDTMYWYKQDSKKFLKIMFSYNNKELIINETVPNRFSPKSPDKAHLNLHINSLELGDSAVYFCASSQDRPRGAINQPQHFGDGTRLSIL.

The chain couples TRBV18 to TRBJ1-2. CDR1 is KGHSH and CDR2 is LQKENI in the germline V gene. The CDR3 loop spans 14 amino acids. The CDR3 loop reads CASSPSQDPYGYTF.

The rearrangement joins TRBV4-2 to TRBJ2-7; TCRdb gives TRBD2 as the D gene, but with no DNA this cannot be confirmed. The length of the CDR3 is 15 residues. In germline, CDR1 is LGHNA, CDR2 YNFKEQ. The CDR3: CASSQETSRAYEQYF.

The chain couples TRBV19 to TRBJ1-5; TCRdb calls TRBD1, which cannot be checked without DNA. This CDR3 has 15 residues. Germline CDR1 is LNHDA and CDR2 is SQIVND (reference sequence). CDR3 protein: CASRSGEAGNQPQHF.

The chain uses TRBV15 and TRBJ1-6. CDR1 and CDR2 from the germline V gene are LNHNV and YYDKDF (reference sequence). The CDR3 totals 15 residues. CDR3 region: CATSRGGSNNSPLHF.

The rearrangement joins TRBV6-1 to TRBJ2-2; TCRdb calls TRBD1, which cannot be checked without DNA. Germline CDR1 MNHNS, CDR2 SASEGT. The CDR3 runs to 15 residues. CDR3: CASRGRGGNTGELFF.

The chain carries TRBV28 and TRBJ2-7; absent DNA, TCRdb's TRBD1 call cannot be checked. This CDR3 is 14 amino acids long. Germline V gene sequence: CDR1 MDHEN, CDR2 SYDVKM. This chain's CDR3 is CASSYTGLSYEQYF.

The J gene is TRBJ2-7, the V gene TRBV5-6. Germline V lookup: CDR1 SGHDT, CDR2 YYEEEE. The CDR3 length is 16 residues. CDR3 sequence: CASSLAVGEPTYEQYF.

V is TRBV5-4 and J is TRBJ2-1; as DNA is missing, the TRBD1 call by TCRdb cannot be tested. Germline values: CDR1 SGHNT, CDR2 YYREEE (reference sequence). This CDR3 is 15 amino acids long. The CDR3 protein is CASSPPGGGYNEQFF.

This rearrangement joins TRBV20-1 to TRBJ1-1; the D call from TCRdb, TRBD1, cannot be confirmed without DNA. The CDR3 extends over 14 amino acids. Germline values: CDR1 DFQATT, CDR2 SNEGSKA (reference sequence). CDR3 amino acids: CSARVDQGRPEAFF.

The chain joins TRBV5-1 to TRBJ2-1. This CDR3 comprises 14 residues. Germline V CDR1 and CDR2: SGHRS, YFSETQ. The CDR3 sequence: CASSSGPNYNEQFF.

This rearrangement joins TRBV12-3 or TRBV12-4 to TRBJ1-1. The CDR3 length is 13 residues. The CDR3 loop reads CASGMAPNPEAFF.

The chain recombines TRBV28 with TRBJ1-5; there is no DNA to check the TCRdb D call of TRBD1. The CDR3 is 15 amino acids. CDR1 MDHEN and CDR2 SYDVKM come from the germline V gene. This CDR3 is CASSETGGSNQPQHF.

The rearrangement links TRBV19 to TRBJ1-1; TCRdb lists TRBD1, though no DNA is available to test this call. From germline, CDR1 is LNHDA and CDR2 SQIVND (reference sequence). CDR3 length: 14 residues. The CDR3 spells CASSDQGIDTEAFF.

The gene calls are TRBV13 and TRBJ2-7; checking the TCRdb D call of TRBD1 is not possible without DNA. The CDR3 contains 18 residues. Germline V CDR1 and CDR2: PRHDT, FYEKMQ (reference sequence). This CDR3 is CASSSRDRGGGRSYEQYF.